The 22 T cell receptor beta chains given below trace back to one sample, sequenced in a study of monozygotic twins with inflammatory bowel disease. For each CDR3 protein, TCRdb gives one entry from its re-call of the 5' RACE reads, without DNA. The repertoire table contains around 450,000 distinct CDR3 sequences. The sample taken for sequencing was blood. The receptors here all came from a human donor with ulcerative colitis or Crohn's disease, or a healthy co-twin of an affected twin (not recorded which).

The J gene is TRBJ2-7, the V gene TRBV2; TCRdb indicates TRBD1, and absent DNA this call remains unverified. This CDR3 is built from 13 residues. Germline V gene data show CDR1 as SNHLY and CDR2 as FYNNEI. The CDR3 loop is CASSDLWPGIQYF.

CDR3 in amino acids: CASSPGTGASYEQYF. V gene TRBV27 combines with J gene TRBJ2-7; TCRdb gives TRBD1 as the D gene, but with no DNA this cannot be confirmed. The length of the CDR3 is 15 residues. Germline V CDR1 and CDR2: MNHEY, SMNVEV (reference sequence).

V is TRBV12-3 or TRBV12-4 and J is TRBJ2-5; TCRdb gives TRBD1 as the D gene, but with no DNA this cannot be confirmed. The CDR3 is 16 residues long. The CDR3 loop is CASRSGGNSYVETQYF.

The gene calls are TRBV12-3 or TRBV12-4 and TRBJ2-1. The CDR3 length is 12 residues. The CDR3 loop reads CASRDRHNEQFF.

The chain employs TRBV6-1 and TRBJ2-7; TCRdb's assignment of TRBD1 cannot be checked, as there is no DNA. This CDR3 has 13 residues. Germline V gene data show CDR1 as MNHNS and CDR2 as SASEGT. CDR3 residues: CASSAGGSHEQYF.

The chain couples TRBV9 to TRBJ2-2; checking the TCRdb D call of TRBD2 is not possible without DNA. This CDR3 is built from 16 residues. Germline V CDR1 and CDR2: SGDLS, YYNGEE. CDR3 region: CASSRSGLASAGELFF.

The chain recombines TRBV30 with TRBJ2-7; no DNA is available, so the TRBD2 call from TCRdb remains unchecked. Germline CDR1 GTSNPN, CDR2 SVGIG (reference sequence). The CDR3 is 14 amino acids. CDR3 sequence: CAWRVAARGYEQYF.

This rearrangement joins TRBV12-3 or TRBV12-4 to TRBJ2-5; TCRdb indicates TRBD1, and absent DNA this call remains unverified. The length of the CDR3 is 14 residues. CDR3 protein: CASSDRQLQETQYF.

The J gene is TRBJ2-1, the V gene TRBV29-1; TCRdb selects TRBD1, and the lack of DNA leaves this call unchecked. Germline values: CDR1 SQVTM, CDR2 ANQGSEA. The CDR3 runs to 15 residues. The CDR3 sequence: CSAPARGNSYNEQFF.

The chain is built from TRBV27 and TRBJ2-5. The CDR3 extends over 13 amino acids. CDR1 MNHEY and CDR2 SMNVEV come from the germline V gene (reference sequence). CDR3 loop: CASSLDKGETQYF.

This chain uses TRBV12-3 or TRBV12-4 with TRBJ1-1; as DNA is missing, the TRBD1 call by TCRdb cannot be tested. The CDR3 has 16 amino acids. CDR3 in amino acids: CASRRFRGVMNTEAFF.

The chain joins TRBV7-6 to TRBJ2-5; TCRdb outputs TRBD2, but without DNA this stays unchecked. CDR3 length equals 15 residues. CDR1 SGHVS and CDR2 FNYEAQ come from the germline V gene. CDR3 region: CASSPLSGASSGQYF. The full variable domain, completed using reference TRBV7-6 and TRBJ2-5, is GAGVSQSPRYKVTKRGQDVALRCDPISGHVSLYWYRQALGQGPEFLTYFNYEAQQDKSGLPNDRFSAERPEGSISTLTIQRTEQRDSAMYRCASSPLSGASSGQYFGPGTRLLVL.

The chain carries TRBV5-1 and TRBJ2-2; TCRdb selects TRBD2, and the lack of DNA leaves this call unchecked. Per germline, CDR1 SGHRS and CDR2 YFSETQ. This CDR3 comprises 17 residues. The chain's CDR3 is CASSLAGSGVNTGELFF.

The chain employs TRBV7-2 and TRBJ2-2. This CDR3 is built from 14 residues. Germline V lookup: CDR1 SGHTA, CDR2 FQGNSA. Here the CDR3 reads CASSFDSYTGELFF.

The chain employs TRBV20-1 and TRBJ2-3. Germline values: CDR1 DFQATT, CDR2 SNEGSKA (reference sequence). The CDR3 totals 11 residues. This chain's CDR3 is CSAGGADTQYF.

V usage is TRBV6-5 and J usage is TRBJ2-1; with no DNA, the TCRdb D assignment of TRBD1 cannot be verified. CDR1 MNHEY and CDR2 SVGAGI come from the germline V gene. The CDR3 has 15 residues. This chain's CDR3 is CASSYGRGGLNEQFF.

The chain recombines TRBV4-2 with TRBJ1-6. In germline, CDR1 is LGHNA, CDR2 YNFKEQ. This CDR3 has 17 residues. CDR3 protein: CASSQVFGFLSESPLHF.

The CDR3 spells CSASGQGDNTIYF. V is TRBV20-1 and J is TRBJ1-3; TCRdb gives TRBD1 as the D gene, but with no DNA this cannot be confirmed. Germline CDR1 and CDR2: DFQATT and SNEGSKA (reference sequence). The CDR3 spans 13 residues.

The chain has TRBV7-3 and TRBJ2-3; no DNA is available, so the TRBD2 call from TCRdb remains unchecked. The CDR3 runs 19 residues. Germline assignment: CDR1 SGHTA and CDR2 FQGTGA. This chain's CDR3 is CASSLRGLAGGPSTDTQYF.

The chain uses TRBV5-1 and TRBJ1-1. This CDR3 is built from 16 residues. Per the germline V gene, CDR1 is SGHRS and CDR2 is YFSETQ. CDR3 amino acids: CASSLVRGGADTEAFF.

The chain is built from TRBV5-1 and TRBJ2-7; lacking DNA, the TRBD2 call made by TCRdb goes unchecked. Looked up from germline, CDR1 is SGHRS and CDR2 is YFSETQ. The CDR3 extends over 14 amino acids. The CDR3 reads CASSFIGRNGEQYF.

The V and J genes are TRBV2 and TRBJ1-1; TCRdb's assignment of TRBD1 cannot be checked, as there is no DNA. The germline gives CDR1 SNHLY, CDR2 FYNNEI. There are 15 residues in the CDR3. CDR3 sequence: CASSGMGRRNTEAFF. Full variable domain (outside the CDR3, taken from reference TRBV2 and TRBJ1-1): EPEVTQTPSHQVTQMGQEVILRCVPISNHLYFYWYRQILGQKVEFLVSFYNNEISEKSEIFDDQFSVERPDGSNFTLKIRSTKLEDSAMYFCASSGMGRRNTEAFFGQGTRLTVV.